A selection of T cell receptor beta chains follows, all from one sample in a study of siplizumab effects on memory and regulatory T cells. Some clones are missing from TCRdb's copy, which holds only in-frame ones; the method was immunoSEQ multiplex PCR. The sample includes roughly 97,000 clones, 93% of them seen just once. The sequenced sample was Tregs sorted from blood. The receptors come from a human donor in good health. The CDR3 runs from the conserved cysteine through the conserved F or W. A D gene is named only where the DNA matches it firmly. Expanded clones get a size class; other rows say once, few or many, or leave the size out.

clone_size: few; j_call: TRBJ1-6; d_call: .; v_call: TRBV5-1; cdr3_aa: CASSLETGIDSPLHF; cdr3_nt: TGCGCCAGCAGCTTGGAAACAGGGATTGATTCACCCCTCCACTTT
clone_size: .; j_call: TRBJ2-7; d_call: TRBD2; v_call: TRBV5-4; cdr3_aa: CASSPRTSGSSYEQYF; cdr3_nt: TGTGCCAGCAGCCCCAGGACTAGCGGGAGTTCCTACGAGCAGTACTTC
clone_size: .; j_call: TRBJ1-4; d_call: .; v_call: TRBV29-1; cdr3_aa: CSATGPTNEKLFF; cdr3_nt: TGCAGCGCGACGGGCCCAACTAATGAAAAACTGTTTTTT
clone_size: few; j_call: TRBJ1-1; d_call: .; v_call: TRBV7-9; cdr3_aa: CASSSQGTEAFF; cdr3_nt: TGTGCCAGCAGCTCGCAGGGCACTGAAGCTTTCTTT
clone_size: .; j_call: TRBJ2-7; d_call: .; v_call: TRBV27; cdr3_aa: CASSLSWRYEQYF; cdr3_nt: TGTGCCAGCAGTTTATCTTGGAGGTACGAGCAGTACTTC
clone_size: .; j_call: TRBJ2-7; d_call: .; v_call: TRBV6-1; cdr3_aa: CASSEFLVDRYEQYF; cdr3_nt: TGTGCCAGCAGTGAATTTCTCGTCGACCGCTACGAGCAGTACTTC
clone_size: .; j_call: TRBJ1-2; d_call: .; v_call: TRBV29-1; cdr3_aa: CSVIQGYYGYTF; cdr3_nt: TGCAGCGTTATACAGGGTTACTATGGCTACACCTTC
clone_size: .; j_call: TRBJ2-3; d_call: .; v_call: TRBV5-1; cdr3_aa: CASSIRQSDTQYF; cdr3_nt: TGCGCCAGCAGCATCCGACAGTCAGATACGCAGTATTTT
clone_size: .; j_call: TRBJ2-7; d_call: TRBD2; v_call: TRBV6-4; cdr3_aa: CASSVELGGYEQYF; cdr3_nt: TGTGCCAGCAGTGTGGAGTTGGGGGGGTACGAGCAGTACTTC
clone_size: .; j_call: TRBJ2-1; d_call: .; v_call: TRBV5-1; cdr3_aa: CASSLWGPQATNEQFF; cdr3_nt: TGCGCCAGCAGCTTGTGGGGCCCCCAAGCGACCAATGAGCAGTTCTTC
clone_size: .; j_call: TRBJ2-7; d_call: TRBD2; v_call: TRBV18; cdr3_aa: CASSPPTSGGTLYEQYF; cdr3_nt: TGTGCCAGCTCACCACCGACTAGCGGGGGGACACTCTACGAGCAGTACTTC
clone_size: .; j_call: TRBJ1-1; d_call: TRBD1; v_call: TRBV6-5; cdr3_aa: CASSYSNAGGLAFF; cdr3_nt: TGTGCCAGCAGTTACTCGAATGCAGGGGGCTTAGCTTTCTTT
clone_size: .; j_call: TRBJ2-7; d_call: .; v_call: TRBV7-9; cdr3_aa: CASSLPSRGYEQYF; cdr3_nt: TGTGCCAGCAGCTTGCCTAGCCGTGGCTACGAGCAGTACTTC
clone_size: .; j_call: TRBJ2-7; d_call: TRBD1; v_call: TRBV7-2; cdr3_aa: CASSPGQVAGRSEQYF; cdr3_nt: TGTGCCAGCAGCCCCGGACAGGTCGCGGGTCGGTCCGAGCAGTACTTC
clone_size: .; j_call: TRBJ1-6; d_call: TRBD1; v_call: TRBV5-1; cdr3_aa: CASSPRDRGSPLHF; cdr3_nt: TGCGCCAGCAGCCCCCGGGACAGGGGTTCACCCCTCCACTTT
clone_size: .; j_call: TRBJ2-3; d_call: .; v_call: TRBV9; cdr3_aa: CASAGPGTDTQYF; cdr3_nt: TGTGCCAGCGCGGGGCCAGGCACAGATACGCAGTATTTT
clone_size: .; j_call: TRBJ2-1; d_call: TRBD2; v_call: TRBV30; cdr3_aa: CAWSVRASGTQFF; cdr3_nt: TGTGCCTGGAGTGTAAGGGCTAGCGGGACCCAGTTCTTC
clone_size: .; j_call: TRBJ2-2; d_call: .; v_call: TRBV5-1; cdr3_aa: CASSLGVGGSSRELFF; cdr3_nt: TGCGCCAGCAGCTTGGGGGTCGGAGGATCATCGAGGGAGCTGTTTTTT
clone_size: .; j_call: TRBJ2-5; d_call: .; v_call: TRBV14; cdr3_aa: CASSQDGGTTQYF; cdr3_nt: TGTGCCAGCAGCCAAGATGGGGGGACGACCCAGTACTTC
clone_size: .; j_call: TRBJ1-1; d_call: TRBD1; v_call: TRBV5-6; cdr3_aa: CASSLGDRDEAFF; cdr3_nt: TGTGCCAGCAGCTTGGGCGACAGGGATGAAGCTTTCTTT
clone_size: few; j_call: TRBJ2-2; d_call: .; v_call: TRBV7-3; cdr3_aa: CASSLTYLGELFF; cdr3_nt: TGTGCCAGCAGCTTAACATACCTCGGGGAGCTGTTTTTT
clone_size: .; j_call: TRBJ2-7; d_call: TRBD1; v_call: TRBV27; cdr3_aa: CASSAHRGIYYEQYF; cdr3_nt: TGTGCCAGCAGCGCTCACAGGGGAATCTATTACGAGCAGTACTTC